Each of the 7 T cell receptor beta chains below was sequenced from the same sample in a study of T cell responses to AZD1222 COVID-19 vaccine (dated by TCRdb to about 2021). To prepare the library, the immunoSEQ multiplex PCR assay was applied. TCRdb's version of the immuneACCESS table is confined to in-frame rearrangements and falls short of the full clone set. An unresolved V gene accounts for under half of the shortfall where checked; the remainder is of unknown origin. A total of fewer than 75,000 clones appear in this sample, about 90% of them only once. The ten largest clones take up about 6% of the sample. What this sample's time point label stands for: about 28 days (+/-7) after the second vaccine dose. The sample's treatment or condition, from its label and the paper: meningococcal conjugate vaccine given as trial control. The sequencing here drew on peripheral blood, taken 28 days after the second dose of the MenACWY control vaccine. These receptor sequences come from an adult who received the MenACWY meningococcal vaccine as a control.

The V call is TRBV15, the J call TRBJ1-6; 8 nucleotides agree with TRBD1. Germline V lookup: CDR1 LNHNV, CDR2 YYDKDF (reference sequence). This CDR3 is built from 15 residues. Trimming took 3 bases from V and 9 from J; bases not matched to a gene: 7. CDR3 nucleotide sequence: TGTGCCACCAGCAGCATGACAGGGGAACGTTCACCCCTCCACTTT. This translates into CATSSMTGERSPLHF.

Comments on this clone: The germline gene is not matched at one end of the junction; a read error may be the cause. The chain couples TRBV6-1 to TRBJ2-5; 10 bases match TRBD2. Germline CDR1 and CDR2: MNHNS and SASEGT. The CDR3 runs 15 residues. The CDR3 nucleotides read TGTGCCAGCAGTAAAGCGGGAGGGTTCCAAGAGACCCAGTACTTC. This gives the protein CASSKAGGFQETQYF.

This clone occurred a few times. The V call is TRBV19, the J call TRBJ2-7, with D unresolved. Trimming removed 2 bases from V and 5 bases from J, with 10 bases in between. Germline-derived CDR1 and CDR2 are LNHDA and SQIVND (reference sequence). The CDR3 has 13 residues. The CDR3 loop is CASSISSGDEQYF. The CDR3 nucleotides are TGTGCCAGTAGTATATCGTCCGGCGACGAGCAGTACTTC. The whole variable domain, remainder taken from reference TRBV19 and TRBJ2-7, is DGGITQSPKYLFRKEGQNVTLSCEQNLNHDAMYWYRQDPGQGLRLIYYSQIVNDFQKGDIAEGYSVSREKKESFPLTVTSAQKNPTAFYLCASSISSGDEQYFGPGTRLTVT.

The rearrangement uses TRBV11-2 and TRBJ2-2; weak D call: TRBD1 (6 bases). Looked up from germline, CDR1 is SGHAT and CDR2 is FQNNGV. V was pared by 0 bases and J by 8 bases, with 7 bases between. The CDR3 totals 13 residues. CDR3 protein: CASSLDQGGELFF. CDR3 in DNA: TGTGCCAGCAGCTTAGATCAGGGGGGGGAGCTGTTTTTT.

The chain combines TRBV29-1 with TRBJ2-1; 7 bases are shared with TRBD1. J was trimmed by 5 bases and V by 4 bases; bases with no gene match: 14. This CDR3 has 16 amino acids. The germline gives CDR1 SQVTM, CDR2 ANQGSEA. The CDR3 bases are TGCAGCGTTGTGGGCGGCAGGGGGTTATTAGACAATGAGCAGTTCTTC. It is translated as CSVVGGRGLLDNEQFF.

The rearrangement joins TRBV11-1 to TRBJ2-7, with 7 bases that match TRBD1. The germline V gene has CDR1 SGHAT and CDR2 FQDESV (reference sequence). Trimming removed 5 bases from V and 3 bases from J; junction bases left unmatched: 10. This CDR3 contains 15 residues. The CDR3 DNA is TGTGCCAGCAGCATACAGGGGAAGGTGCTCTACGAGCAGTACTTC. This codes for CASSIQGKVLYEQYF. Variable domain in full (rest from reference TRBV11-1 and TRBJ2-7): EAEVAQSPRYKITEKSQAVAFWCDPISGHATLYWYRQILGQGPELLVQFQDESVVDDSQLPKDRFSAERLKGVDSTLKIQPAELGDSAMYLCASSIQGKVLYEQYFGPGTRLTVT.

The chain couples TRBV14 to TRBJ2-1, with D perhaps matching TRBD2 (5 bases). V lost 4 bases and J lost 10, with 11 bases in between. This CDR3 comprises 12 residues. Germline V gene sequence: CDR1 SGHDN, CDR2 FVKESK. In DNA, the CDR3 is TGTGCCAGCAGCCCAAGCGGAATAGAGCAGTTCTTC. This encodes CASSPSGIEQFF.